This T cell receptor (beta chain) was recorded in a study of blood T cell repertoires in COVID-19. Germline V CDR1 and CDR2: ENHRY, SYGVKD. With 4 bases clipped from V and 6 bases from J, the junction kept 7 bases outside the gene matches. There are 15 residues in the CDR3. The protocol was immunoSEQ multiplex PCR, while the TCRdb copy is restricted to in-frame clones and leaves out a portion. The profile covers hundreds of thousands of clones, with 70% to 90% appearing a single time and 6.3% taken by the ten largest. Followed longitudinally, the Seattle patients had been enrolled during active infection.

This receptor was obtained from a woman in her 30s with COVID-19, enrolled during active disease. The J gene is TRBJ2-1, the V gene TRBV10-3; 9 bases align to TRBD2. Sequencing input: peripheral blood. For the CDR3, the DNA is TGTGCCATCAGTGTCTGGAAGACTAGCGGCAATGAGCAGTTCTTC. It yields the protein CAISVWKTSGNEQFF.